A selection of T cell receptor beta chains follows, all from one sample in a study of human T cells and chemical hapten exposure. TCRdb ran MiXCR on the RACE reads and lists one entry per CDR3 protein. The repertoire includes fewer than 300,000 distinct CDR3 sequences, roughly 7.7% of them detected once, and 1.2% sits in the top ten. Sequenced here: whole blood, sampled in connection with sensitization to the hapten diphenylcyclopropenone (DPC). The receptors originated from a man aged 18 to 29 with alopecia areata. Some clones in this sample may be carry-over from other donors' samples. Both conserved end residues are part of each CDR3. The D gene is left open where the match is weak. Clone size appears in some rows only: once, few, many, or a class for an expanded clone.

v_call	clone_size	d_call	j_call	cdr3_nt	cdr3_aa
TRBV7-3	-	TRBD1	TRBJ2-1	TGTGCCAGCAGCTTAACGCAGGGGGATGAGCAGTTCTTC	CASSLTQGDEQFF
TRBV12-3/TRBV12-4	few	TRBD2	TRBJ2-3	TGTGCCAGCAGCCGACTAGCGGCCCTCGGAAATACGCAGTATTTT	CASSRLAALGNTQYF
TRBV27	many	TRBD1	TRBJ1-5	TGTGCCAGCAGTTTATCTCCATACCCCCTCGGGACAGGGTCGCAGCCCCAGCATTTT	CASSLSPYPLGTGSQPQHF
TRBV7-2	few	-	TRBJ1-1	TGTGCCAGCACCCGACGGATGAACACTGAAGCTTTCTTT	CASTRRMNTEAFF
TRBV12-3/TRBV12-4	few	-	TRBJ2-5	TGTGCCAGCAGCCTAAATGGGGAAGAGACCCAGTACTTC	CASSLNGEETQYF
TRBV20-1	-	-	TRBJ1-5	TGCAGTGCTAGAGGGGGCTCGGTAAATCAGCCCCAGCATTTT	CSARGGSVNQPQHF
TRBV20-1	-	-	TRBJ2-4	TGCAGTGCTAGTAGCGTACTAGCCAAAAACATTCAGTACTTC	CSASSVLAKNIQYF
TRBV5-1	many	-	TRBJ2-3	TGCGCCAGCACGAAGCTTCTTGGGACAGATACGCAGTATTTT	CASTKLLGTDTQYF
TRBV29-1	many	-	TRBJ1-2	TGCAGCGTTGGAGGAACGGGCTACACCTTC	CSVGGTGYTF
TRBV4-3	many	-	TRBJ2-1	TGCGCCAGCAGCCAAGATCGGGGAGACAATGAGCAGTTCTTC	CASSQDRGDNEQFF
TRBV5-1	few	-	TRBJ1-4	TGCGCCAGCAGCTTGGTCGGTAGGACAACTAATGAAAAACTGTTTTTT	CASSLVGRTTNEKLFF
TRBV20-1	few	TRBD1	TRBJ1-2	TGCAGTGCGGGACAGGGAAATGGCTACACCTTC	CSAGQGNGYTF
TRBV12-3/TRBV12-4	few	-	TRBJ1-5	TGTGCCAGCAGTTTAGCGCTGGGGGTCCAGCCCCAGCATTTT	CASSLALGVQPQHF
TRBV7-2	many	-	TRBJ2-3	TGTGCCAGCAGCACGCAGGGGGATACGCAGTATTTT	CASSTQGDTQYF
TRBV3-1	few	-	TRBJ1-1	TGTGCCAGCAGCCAAGATTACGGGGGTAGAACTTTCTTT	CASSQDYGGRTFF
TRBV11-2	few	-	TRBJ2-4	TGTGCCAGCAGCACGGCGTTTGGGGCCAAAAACATTCAGTACTTC	CASSTAFGAKNIQYF
TRBV28	-	-	TRBJ2-7	TGTGCCAGCATTGGGACGGCCGTCTCCTACGAGCAGTACTTC	CASIGTAVSYEQYF
TRBV7-2	few	-	TRBJ2-3	TGTGCCAGCAGCTTAACTGGGAGCACAGATACGCAGTATTTT	CASSLTGSTDTQYF
TRBV5-1	few	-	TRBJ2-5	TGCGCCAGCAGCTTGGGGGCCACTGGCGAGACCCAGTACTTC	CASSLGATGETQYF
TRBV10-3	-	TRBD1	TRBJ2-7	TGTGCCATGGGGACAGTCTACGAGCAGTACTTC	CAMGTVYEQYF
TRBV18	few	-	TRBJ2-2	TGTGCCAGCTCACCGCGAATGAGAGCGGAGAACACCGGGGAGCTGTTTTTT	CASSPRMRAENTGELFF
TRBV2	-	TRBD1	TRBJ2-2	TGTGCCAGCAGAGGAATTTCTACCGACAGGGGCCTTACGAACACCGGGGAGCTGTTTTTT	CASRGISTDRGLTNTGELFF
TRBV6-5	few	-	TRBJ1-1	TGTGCCAGCAGTTACTCGGGGGGTGAAGCTTTCTTT	CASSYSGGEAFF
TRBV12-3/TRBV12-4	few	-	TRBJ2-7	TGTGCCAGCACCCCGGGGCCCTACGAGCAGTACTTC	CASTPGPYEQYF
TRBV24-1	-	-	TRBJ2-7	TGTGCCACGGGGTTGGGGAACGAGCAGTACTTC	CATGLGNEQYF
TRBV7-9	few	-	TRBJ2-4	TGTGCCAGCAGCTTCAACCTGGGGATGGGAAACATTCAGTACTTC	CASSFNLGMGNIQYF
TRBV18	-	TRBD1	TRBJ2-7	TGTGCCAGCTCACCGCGGGCGACAGGGGACCACGAGCAGTACTTC	CASSPRATGDHEQYF
TRBV19	-	TRBD1	TRBJ2-2	TGTGCCAGTAGTGCGGACAGGGGAGCCGACGGGGAGCTGTTTTTT	CASSADRGADGELFF
TRBV7-9	many	TRBD2	TRBJ2-6	TGTGCCAGCAGCGATACTAGCGCCCGGGCCAACGTCCTGACTTTC	CASSDTSARANVLTF
TRBV3-1	few	-	TRBJ2-5	TGTGCCAGCAGCCGGGCCGGGACTCAAGAGACCCAGTACTTC	CASSRAGTQETQYF
TRBV7-9	few	-	TRBJ1-6	TGTGCCAGCAGCTTAGTCGGCCAGTCAAATTCACCCCTCCACTTT	CASSLVGQSNSPLHF
TRBV29-1	many	-	TRBJ1-1	TGCAGCGTTGTTGTGGGGGCAGGAACTGAAGCTTTCTTT	CSVVVGAGTEAFF
TRBV29-1	few	TRBD1	TRBJ1-1	TGCAGCCTTACGGACAGGCCGAACACTGAAGCTTTCTTT	CSLTDRPNTEAFF
TRBV25-1	many	-	TRBJ2-2	TGTGCCAGCAGTGAATTTCAGCACACCGGGGAGCTGTTTTTT	CASSEFQHTGELFF
TRBV28	many	-	TRBJ2-7	TGTGCCAGCAGTTTCTGGCAGGGGTCCTACGAGCAGTACTTC	CASSFWQGSYEQYF
TRBV12-3/TRBV12-4	few	-	TRBJ2-6	TGTGCCAGCAGTTTGTGGGGGTCTGGGGCCAACGTCCTGACTTTC	CASSLWGSGANVLTF
TRBV28	many	-	TRBJ2-1	TGTGCCAGCAGTTTATCCCGCTGGGGGGTTACATCGCATGAGCAGTTCTTC	CASSLSRWGVTSHEQFF
TRBV6-6	-	TRBD1	TRBJ1-1	TGTGCCAGCAGTACAGGGGGTCTGAACACTGAAGCTTTCTTT	CASSTGGLNTEAFF
TRBV20-1	few	-	TRBJ1-1	TGCAGTGCTAGAGACCCAAACAGGGTTGGGGCTGAAGCTTTCTTT	CSARDPNRVGAEAFF
TRBV7-8	few	TRBD2	TRBJ2-2	TGTGCCAGCAGCTCACGGGGGGGCCGGAACACCGGGGAGCTGTTTTTT	CASSSRGGRNTGELFF
TRBV7-2	few	-	TRBJ1-4	TGTGCCAGCAGCCCGACCGCTGTTAATGAAAAACTGTTTTTT	CASSPTAVNEKLFF